This T cell receptor (beta chain) was identified in a study of blood T cell repertoires in COVID-19. Study as a whole: Samples taken during acute and convalescent COVID-19 were collected in the United States, Italy and Spain. T cells, B-cell-depleted T cells, or PBMCs provided the cDNA or gDNA that served as material.

Original processing methods: Estimation of nucleated cell counts was performed using reference gene primer amplification. Data came from immunoSEQ multiplex PCR; TCRdb stores just in-frame clones and leaves some out. The V and J calls and clone size are taken from that table; D and trimming were inferred from the DNA. Among approximately 110,000 clones listed, over 60% were seen once. The V gene lost 1 base and the J gene lost 0 bases, with 15 bases spanning the gap. Germline assignment: CDR1 KGHSH and CDR2 LQKENI. The CDR3 is 17 residues long. The sequencing sample was made of peripheral blood. This receptor was taken from a human donor in a cohort sampled during active or convalescent COVID-19. The chain has TRBV18 and TRBJ1-1; D is possibly TRBD1 (6 bases). CDR3 protein: CASSPQKRTGMNTEAFF. The CDR3 nucleotides are TGTGCCAGCTCACCACAAAAACGAACAGGGATGAACACTGAAGCTTTCTTT.